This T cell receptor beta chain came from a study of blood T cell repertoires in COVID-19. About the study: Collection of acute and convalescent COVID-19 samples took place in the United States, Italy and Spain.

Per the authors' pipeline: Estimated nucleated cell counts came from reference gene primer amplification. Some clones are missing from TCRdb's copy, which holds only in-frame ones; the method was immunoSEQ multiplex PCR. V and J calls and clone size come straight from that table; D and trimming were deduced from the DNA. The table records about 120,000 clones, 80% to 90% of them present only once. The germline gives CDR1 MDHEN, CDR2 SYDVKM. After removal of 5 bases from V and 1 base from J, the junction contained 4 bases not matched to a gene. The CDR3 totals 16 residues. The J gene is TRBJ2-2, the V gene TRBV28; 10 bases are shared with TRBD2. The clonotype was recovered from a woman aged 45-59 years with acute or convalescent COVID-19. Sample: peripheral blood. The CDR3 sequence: CASSPRTSGNTGELFF. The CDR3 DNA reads TGTGCCAGCAGTCCCCGGACTAGCGGGAACACCGGGGAGCTGTTTTTT.